Presented here are 22 T cell receptor beta chains from one specimen sequenced in a study of shared clonotypes between healthy human individuals. The protocol was immunoSEQ multiplex PCR, while the TCRdb copy is restricted to in-frame clones and leaves out a portion. The data show some 550,000 clones, 97% seen once. The sample consisted of naive CD4+ T cells sorted from blood. Subset of the sample: CD45RA+ positively selected. The source is a woman in her twenties or thirties in good health.

The V and J genes are TRBV4-1 and TRBJ1-1; TRBD1 aligns across 8 bases. Germline V lookup: CDR1 MGHRA, CDR2 YSYEKL. J was trimmed by 4 bases and V by 4 bases; bases with no gene match: 8. This CDR3 is 15 amino acids long. The CDR3 protein is CASSRSRGPGTEAFF. As DNA, the CDR3 is TGCGCCAGCAGCCGGAGCAGGGGGCCGGGCACTGAAGCTTTCTTT.

The chain carries TRBV6-1 and TRBJ1-5; D possibly corresponds to TRBD1 (6 bases). V was cut by 4 bases and J by 3 bases, with 16 bases left in between. The germline gives CDR1 MNHNS, CDR2 SASEGT. The length of the CDR3 is 16 residues. Here the CDR3 DNA reads TGTGCCAGCAGTGGGCTCAGGGGAATTAACAATCAGCCCCAGCATTTT. Its translation is CASSGLRGINNQPQHF.

This rearrangement joins TRBV7-2 to TRBJ1-1, with TRBD1 matching over 7 bases. The ends lost 7 bases at V and 0 bases at J; junction bases unmatched: 5. The CDR3 totals 14 residues. Germline V gene lookup returns CDR1 SGHTA and CDR2 FQGNSA. CDR3 residues: CASTPDRVNTEAFF. CDR3 in DNA: TGTGCCAGCACCCCCGACAGGGTGAACACTGAAGCTTTCTTT.

On this clone: At the DNA level, this CDR3 is encoded by other sequences in the same sample as well. The gene calls are TRBV9 and TRBJ2-1; 7 bases line up with TRBD2. Trimming at V came to 2 bases and at J to 2 bases, leaving 1 base not matched to a gene. The CDR3 runs to 14 residues. Germline V gene data show CDR1 as SGDLS and CDR2 as YYNGEE. The CDR3 DNA follows: TGTGCCAGCAGCGTCGGGGGGACCTACAATGAGCAGTTCTTC. This encodes CASSVGGTYNEQFF.

This clone was recorded only once. The chain combines TRBV5-5 with TRBJ2-5, with 9 bases fitting TRBD1. The CDR3 is 15 amino acids. Germline V CDR1 and CDR2: SGHKS, YYEKEE (reference sequence). Trimming at V came to 4 bases and at J to 4 bases, leaving 8 bases not matched to a gene. The CDR3 here is CASSRQDRGGETQYF. In DNA form, the CDR3 reads TGTGCCAGCAGCCGCCAGGACAGGGGAGGAGAGACCCAGTACTTC.

V is TRBV7-3 and J is TRBJ2-1, with 10 bases fitting TRBD1. The V gene's germline CDR1 is SGHTA and CDR2 FQGTGA. The CDR3 length is 17 residues. V was pared by 2 bases and J by 6 bases, with 10 bases of the junction left unmatched. The CDR3 loop reads CASSLFHGTGERNEQFF. The CDR3 coding sequence is TGTGCCAGCAGCTTATTCCACGGGACAGGGGAACGCAATGAGCAGTTCTTC.

J is TRBJ2-7 and V is TRBV7-9; D ambiguous. CDR1 and CDR2 (germline): SEHNR, FQNEAQ (reference sequence). The length of the CDR3 is 14 residues. The V end was cut by 3 bases, the J end by 3 bases, with 12 bases between. CDR3 amino acids: CASSLDDWDYEQYF. The DNA of the CDR3 is TGTGCCAGCAGCTTGGACGACTGGGACTACGAGCAGTACTTC.

This chain's CDR3 is CASTSGDRGEKLFF. The CDR3 region has the DNA TGTGCCAGCACTTCCGGGGACAGGGGAGAAAAACTGTTTTTT. The chain links TRBV28 to TRBJ1-4, with 10 bases identical to TRBD1. J lost 8 bases, V lost 7 bases, and 7 bases had no gene match. CDR3 length: 14 residues. Germline CDR1 and CDR2: MDHEN and SYDVKM.

This clone was counted a single time. The chain has TRBV19 and TRBJ2-6, with TRBD1 identical over 9 bases. Germline V lookup: CDR1 LNHDA, CDR2 SQIVND (reference sequence). The CDR3 covers 17 residues. V shed 4 bases and J 2 bases; nucleotides not matched to a gene: 6. The CDR3: CASSTGQGGAGANVLTF. DNA of the CDR3: TGTGCCAGTAGTACGGGACAGGGCGGGGCTGGGGCCAACGTCCTGACTTTC.

This rearrangement joins TRBV7-8 to TRBJ2-2; 9 bases align to TRBD2. Losses at the gene ends were 5 bases for V and 6 bases for J; bases not matched to a gene: 4. This CDR3 has 14 residues. From germline, CDR1 is SGHVS and CDR2 FQNEAQ. CDR3 residues: CASSPGTSPGELFF. The CDR3 DNA is TGTGCCAGCAGCCCTGGGACTAGCCCCGGGGAGCTGTTTTTT.

The chain is built from TRBV18 and TRBJ2-7, with 8 bases aligning to TRBD2. This CDR3 is 16 amino acids long. V lost 2 bases and J lost 7; bases outside the gene matches: 13. CDR1 and CDR2 (germline): KGHSH, LQKENI. The CDR3 DNA reads as TGTGCCAGCTCACCATCCGCGGGACTAGAATTATATGAGCAGTACTTC. Translated, it gives CASSPSAGLELYEQYF.

The rearrangement joins TRBV7-8 to TRBJ2-7, with D perhaps TRBD2 (6 bases). Germline assignment: CDR1 SGHVS and CDR2 FQNEAQ. The V and J ends lost 5 bases and 4 bases respectively, with 9 bases between them. This CDR3 spans 12 amino acids. The CDR3 DNA reads TGTGCCAGCAGCGGGAGCGGGTACGAGCAGTACTTC. Protein sequence: CASSGSGYEQYF.

V and J are TRBV28 and TRBJ2-7, with D maybe TRBD2 (7 bases). Trimming removed 6 bases at V and 6 bases at J, with 21 bases between. The germline V gene has CDR1 MDHEN and CDR2 SYDVKM. This CDR3 region has 15 residues. Here the CDR3 reads CASRHPGTSGGEQYF. The CDR3 DNA sequence: TGTGCCAGCAGACACCCCGGGACATCGGGGGGCGAGCAGTACTTC.

This chain joins TRBV10-3 and TRBJ2-1; perhaps TRBD2 as D (6 bases). Germline CDR1 is ENHRY and CDR2 is SYGVKD. This CDR3 spans 15 amino acids. The ends were cut back, 3 bases at V and 2 bases at J, with 11 bases in the middle. CDR3 residues: CAISDRGGAYNEQFF. The CDR3 nucleotides read TGTGCCATCAGTGATCGGGGAGGCGCCTACAATGAGCAGTTCTTC.

This sequence joins TRBV27 and TRBJ2-2, with 7 bases matching TRBD2. Losses at the gene ends were 5 bases for V and 5 bases for J; bases not matched to a gene: 8. Germline lookup yields CDR1 MNHEY and CDR2 SMNVEV (reference sequence). The CDR3 has 15 residues. CDR3 sequence (DNA): TGTGCCAGCAGTAACCTAGCGGCCGCAACCGGGGAGCTGTTTTTT. Its translation is CASSNLAAATGELFF.

V usage is TRBV19 and J usage is TRBJ2-3, with TRBD2 matching 9 bases. Germline V gene data show CDR1 as LNHDA and CDR2 as SQIVND (reference sequence). The CDR3 extends over 15 amino acids. After removal of 7 bases from V and 2 bases from J, the junction contained 7 bases not matched to a gene. CDR3 region: CASTEASGITDTQYF. DNA for the CDR3: TGTGCCAGTACCGAGGCTAGCGGGATCACAGATACGCAGTATTTT.

CDR3 in amino acids: CASSFDGSGSGYTF. In DNA, the CDR3 is TGTGCCAGCAGTTTTGATGGTTCAGGGAGCGGCTACACCTTC. This chain links TRBV27 with TRBJ1-2; perhaps TRBD1 as D (5 bases). The CDR3 totals 14 residues. Per the germline V gene, CDR1 is MNHEY and CDR2 is SMNVEV (reference sequence). V lost 3 bases and J 8 bases, leaving 16 bases between the germline ends.

The CDR3 is CASSLPTNEQFF. Written as DNA, the CDR3 is TGTGCCAGCAGCCTCCCTACCAATGAGCAGTTCTTC. The gene calls are TRBV6-5 and TRBJ2-1; no clear D gene. The CDR3 extends over 12 amino acids. V lost 6 bases, J lost 6 bases, and 9 bases lay in between. Germline V gene lookup returns CDR1 MNHEY and CDR2 SVGAGI.

This rearrangement joins TRBV5-1 to TRBJ1-1; possible D gene TRBD1, 5 bases. V was cut by 1 base and J by 1 base, with 11 bases left in between. The CDR3 length is 15 residues. CDR1 is SGHRS and CDR2 is YFSETQ in the germline V gene. The CDR3 nucleotides are TGCGCCAGCAGCTTGTTCGGCAGGGAGAACACTGAAGCTTTCTTT. Translating gives CASSLFGRENTEAFF.

The chain uses TRBV10-2 and TRBJ2-3; 11 bases line up with TRBD2. CDR1 and CDR2 from the germline V gene are WSHSY and SAAADI. Trimming removed 2 bases from V and 3 bases from J; junction bases left unmatched: 7. CDR3 length: 17 residues. The CDR3 DNA reads as TGCGCCAGCAGTGAGGGATCAGGACTAGCGGGTACAGATACGCAGTATTTT. Its protein is CASSEGSGLAGTDTQYF.

The chain recombines TRBV28 with TRBJ2-7, with D possibly TRBD1 on 5 matching bases. Germline V gene lookup returns CDR1 MDHEN and CDR2 SYDVKM. The CDR3 extends over 15 amino acids. Trimming cost V 6 bases and J 3 bases, with 18 bases left between them. The CDR3 here is CASSALDSASYEQYF. The DNA of the CDR3 is TGTGCCAGCAGCGCCCTTGACAGCGCAAGCTACGAGCAGTACTTC.

The V call is TRBV27, the J call TRBJ2-7, with 9 bases that match TRBD1. CDR3 length: 14 amino acids. Losses at the gene ends were 5 bases for V and 4 bases for J; bases not matched to a gene: 6. Looked up from germline, CDR1 is MNHEY and CDR2 is SMNVEV (reference sequence). CDR3 amino acids: CASSPRTGAYEQYF. The CDR3 nucleotides read TGTGCCAGCAGTCCCCGGACAGGGGCTTACGAGCAGTACTTC.